The rows below give T cell receptor beta chains drawn from one sample of a study of blood T cell repertoires in COVID-19. Produced via immunoSEQ multiplex PCR; TCRdb's table is partial and in-frame only. The data contain under 200,000 clones, approximately 84% of them seen just once; the ten biggest clones take up 11%. Sequencing was performed on peripheral blood. The receptors were sampled from a man aged 65 to 85 with active or convalescent COVID-19. Each CDR3 is given with its conserved first and last residue. A D gene is named only where the DNA matches it firmly. Part of the rows lack a size; the others show once, few, many or a class for expanded clones.

CDR3 length,V gene,J gene,D gene,clone size,CDR3 DNA,CDR3 protein
13,TRBV6-2/TRBV6-3,TRBJ1-1,NA,NA,TGTGCCAGCAGTTACTACAGGGACACTGAAGCTTTCTTT,CASSYYRDTEAFF
11,TRBV29-1,TRBJ1-1,NA,NA,TGCAGCGTTGGCTATCGGGCTGAAGCTTTCTTT,CSVGYRAEAFF
13,TRBV5-4,TRBJ1-2,TRBD1,NA,TGTGCCAGCAGCTTTGAGACAGGGCATGGCTACACCTTC,CASSFETGHGYTF
16,TRBV5-1,TRBJ1-2,TRBD1,NA,TGCGCCAGCAGCTCGGTCGACGTGACAGGGTTCAGTGGCTACACCTTC,CASSSVDVTGFSGYTF
19,TRBV28,TRBJ2-2,TRBD2,NA,TGTGCCAGCAGTTTTCCCCTAGCGGGGCCATCGGGGCGGTCCGGGGAGCTGTTTTTT,CASSFPLAGPSGRSGELFF
19,TRBV5-4,TRBJ2-2,TRBD2,NA,TGTGCCAGCAGCTCCACGACTAGCGGGAGAGGGTTGTTCACCGGGGAGCTGTTTTTT,CASSSTTSGRGLFTGELFF
15,TRBV29-1,TRBJ2-1,NA,NA,TGCAGCGTTCGAAGGAGTCGAGACGGCGTCGATGAGCAGTTCTTC,CSVRRSRDGVDEQFF
17,TRBV6-1,TRBJ1-3,TRBD1,NA,TGTGCCAGCAGAGAACAGGGGGTCGGGCTCTCTGGAAACACCATATATTTT,CASREQGVGLSGNTIYF
13,TRBV29-1,TRBJ1-5,NA,NA,TGCAGCGTCGCGAACTTAGGGAGTCAGCCCCAGCATTTT,CSVANLGSQPQHF
15,TRBV5-1,TRBJ2-1,TRBD1,NA,TGCGCCAGCAGGTTACAGGGGGCTTCCTACAATGAGCAGTTCTTC,CASRLQGASYNEQFF
13,TRBV4-3,TRBJ2-7,NA,NA,TGCGCCAGCAGCCAAGAAGGGGGCTACGAGCAGTACTTC,CASSQEGGYEQYF
11,TRBV5-4,TRBJ1-1,NA,NA,TGTGCCAGCGCAGGGAACACTGAAGCTTTCTTT,CASAGNTEAFF
17,TRBV5-4,TRBJ2-5,NA,NA,TGTGCCAGCAGCTTGGGGTCACGTGGGGGGGCCGGAGAGACCCAGTACTTC,CASSLGSRGGAGETQYF
16,TRBV6-1,TRBJ1-1,TRBD1,few,TGTGCCAGCAGTGCCGACAGGGGGAGGTTGAACACTGAAGCTTTCTTT,CASSADRGRLNTEAFF
13,TRBV6-5,TRBJ1-2,TRBD1,NA,TGTGCCAGCAGCCGAACAGGGGCTCCAGGCTACACCTTC,CASSRTGAPGYTF
10,TRBV28,TRBJ1-2,NA,NA,TGTGCCAGCAGCCTTAATGGCTACACCTTC,CASSLNGYTF
16,TRBV14,TRBJ2-2,NA,NA,TGTGCCAGCAGCCGACGGAGGGGTTTAAGCACCGGGGAGCTGTTTTTT,CASSRRRGLSTGELFF